Listed below are T cell receptor beta chains from one sample, sequenced in a study of blood T cell repertoires in COVID-19. Some clones are missing from TCRdb's copy, which holds only in-frame ones; the method was immunoSEQ multiplex PCR. The sample carries approximately 70,000 clones, approximately 90% recorded once. Sequencing was carried out using peripheral blood. The receptors were sampled from a woman between 45 and 60 years old with COVID-19, enrolled during active disease. Each CDR3 is given with its conserved first and last residue. The D gene is left open where the match is weak. A row's size may be missing; if present it is once, few, many or a size class.

v_gene: TRBV28
d_gene: .
abundance: .
j_gene: TRBJ2-7
CDR3nt: TGTGCCAGAGGAGGGCGTGAGCAGTACTTC
CDR3aa: CARGGREQYF

v_gene: TRBV5-1
d_gene: .
abundance: .
j_gene: TRBJ2-7
CDR3nt: TGCGCCAGCAGCTTAATACCATCGGGGGAGCAGTACTTC
CDR3aa: CASSLIPSGEQYF

v_gene: TRBV28
d_gene: TRBD1
abundance: .
j_gene: TRBJ2-7
CDR3nt: TGTGCCAGCAGTGATGGGGCAGGGGGCTATCACGAGCAGTACTTC
CDR3aa: CASSDGAGGYHEQYF

v_gene: TRBV27
d_gene: TRBD1
abundance: .
j_gene: TRBJ2-7
CDR3nt: TGTGCTCCCCCAGGGGGCCGCTACGAGCAGTACTTC
CDR3aa: CAPPGGRYEQYF

v_gene: TRBV5-5
d_gene: .
abundance: once
j_gene: TRBJ2-3
CDR3nt: TGTGCCAGCAGCTTGAGGGAGGCTAGGTCCGATACGCAGTATTTT
CDR3aa: CASSLREARSDTQYF

v_gene: TRBV7-2
d_gene: .
abundance: .
j_gene: TRBJ1-6
CDR3nt: TGTGCCAGCAGAAAGGACAGCTATAATTCACCCCTCCACTTT
CDR3aa: CASRKDSYNSPLHF

v_gene: TRBV5-6
d_gene: .
abundance: .
j_gene: TRBJ2-7
CDR3nt: TGTGCCAGCAGCTTCAGGTCAGGGGAAACCTACGAGCAGTACTTC
CDR3aa: CASSFRSGETYEQYF

v_gene: TRBV6-6
d_gene: TRBD2
abundance: .
j_gene: TRBJ2-1
CDR3nt: TGTGCCAGCAGACCCACGGGACTAGCGGGAGTTGAGCAGTTCTTC
CDR3aa: CASRPTGLAGVEQFF

v_gene: TRBV27
d_gene: .
abundance: .
j_gene: TRBJ1-1
CDR3nt: TGTGCCAGCAGTTCCCTACTACCCGGCGTTGGCACTGAAGCTTTCTTT
CDR3aa: CASSSLLPGVGTEAFF

v_gene: TRBV7-2
d_gene: .
abundance: .
j_gene: TRBJ1-1
CDR3nt: TGTGCCAGCAGCTTGGGGGGAGGGAACACTGAAGCTTTCTTT
CDR3aa: CASSLGGGNTEAFF

v_gene: TRBV9
d_gene: .
abundance: .
j_gene: TRBJ2-2
CDR3nt: TGTGCCAGCAGCGTATTAAGTGGCCTCACGAACACCGGGGAGCTGTTTTTT
CDR3aa: CASSVLSGLTNTGELFF

v_gene: TRBV30
d_gene: TRBD1
abundance: .
j_gene: TRBJ2-7
CDR3nt: TGTGCCTGGAGGCGCCTAGAGGCAGGGGGTGCGTACGAGCAGTACTTC
CDR3aa: CAWRRLEAGGAYEQYF

v_gene: TRBV11-3
d_gene: .
abundance: .
j_gene: TRBJ1-4
CDR3nt: TGTGCCAGCAGCTTTAGGACAGTTGGAGGAGAAAAACTGTTTTTT
CDR3aa: CASSFRTVGGEKLFF

v_gene: TRBV7-2
d_gene: .
abundance: .
j_gene: TRBJ2-1
CDR3nt: TGTGCCAGCAGCTTAGCTTCGGCGGTTAATGAGCAGTTCTTC
CDR3aa: CASSLASAVNEQFF

v_gene: TRBV29-1
d_gene: .
abundance: .
j_gene: TRBJ2-2
CDR3nt: TGCAGCGTAAGGGAATCACCGGGGAGACTGTTTTTT
CDR3aa: CSVRESPGRLFF

v_gene: TRBV6-5
d_gene: .
abundance: medium-sized
j_gene: TRBJ2-3
CDR3nt: TGTGCCAGCATGAGCGATATGGGCACAGATACGCAGTATTTT
CDR3aa: CASMSDMGTDTQYF

v_gene: TRBV5-4
d_gene: .
abundance: .
j_gene: TRBJ2-3
CDR3nt: TGTGCCAGCAGCTTGGCGGCGGGGAGCTCAGATACGCAGTATTTT
CDR3aa: CASSLAAGSSDTQYF

v_gene: TRBV4-3
d_gene: .
abundance: .
j_gene: TRBJ1-4
CDR3nt: TGCGCCAGCAGCTCTCTCCTGGCAGAAAAACTGTTTTTT
CDR3aa: CASSSLLAEKLFF

v_gene: TRBV7-9
d_gene: TRBD1
abundance: .
j_gene: TRBJ2-3
CDR3nt: TGTGCCAGCAGCCATGGACAGGGGCCAGATACGCAGTATTTT
CDR3aa: CASSHGQGPDTQYF

v_gene: TRBV7-9
d_gene: .
abundance: .
j_gene: TRBJ2-5
CDR3nt: TGTGCCAGCAACCCCGACACGCAAGAGACCCAGTACTTC
CDR3aa: CASNPDTQETQYF

v_gene: TRBV30
d_gene: TRBD1
abundance: medium-sized
j_gene: TRBJ2-7
CDR3nt: TGTGCCTGGATCGGGACAGGGAGGAGCGAGCAGTACTTC
CDR3aa: CAWIGTGRSEQYF

v_gene: TRBV2
d_gene: TRBD1
abundance: .
j_gene: TRBJ1-6
CDR3nt: TGTGCCAGCAGGACAGGGCCCTATAATTCACCCCTCCACTTT
CDR3aa: CASRTGPYNSPLHF

v_gene: TRBV24-1
d_gene: .
abundance: .
j_gene: TRBJ2-1
CDR3nt: TGTGCCACCAGTGGTAGTACAGGATGGACCTACAATGAGCAGTTCTTC
CDR3aa: CATSGSTGWTYNEQFF

v_gene: TRBV7-6
d_gene: .
abundance: .
j_gene: TRBJ2-5
CDR3nt: TGTGCCAGCAGCCCTCCCGGGCAAGAGACCCAGTACTTC
CDR3aa: CASSPPGQETQYF

v_gene: TRBV5-3
d_gene: TRBD2
abundance: .
j_gene: TRBJ2-1
CDR3nt: TGTGCCAGAAGCCCGGTTGCGGGGGTTGTCTACAATGAGCAGTTCTTC
CDR3aa: CARSPVAGVVYNEQFF

v_gene: TRBV30
d_gene: .
abundance: .
j_gene: TRBJ2-7
CDR3nt: TGTGCCTGGAGTAATGGGGGGTTCGGCGAGCAGTACTTC
CDR3aa: CAWSNGGFGEQYF

v_gene: TRBV12-3/TRBV12-4
d_gene: TRBD1
abundance: .
j_gene: TRBJ1-5
CDR3nt: TGTGCCAGCAGCAAGGACAGGGGTCAGCCCCAGCATTTT
CDR3aa: CASSKDRGQPQHF

v_gene: TRBV5-1
d_gene: .
abundance: .
j_gene: TRBJ2-1
CDR3nt: TGCGCCAGCAGCCCGGACTCTAATCAGTTCTTC
CDR3aa: CASSPDSNQFF

v_gene: TRBV28
d_gene: .
abundance: .
j_gene: TRBJ1-3
CDR3nt: TGTGCCAGCAGGGACACAGGGATCGGAAACACCATATATTTT
CDR3aa: CASRDTGIGNTIYF